Below, 13 T cell receptor beta chains from the same sample are listed, as sequenced in a study of graft-versus-host responses after intestinal transplantation. Sequencing used immunoSEQ multiplex PCR; TCRdb keeps in-frame clones, though not all of them. The table lists under 95,000 clones, roughly 80% of them singletons. Their antigens remain unidentified. The specimen was unstimulated CD4+ T cells sorted from spleen or lymph node cells, collected before intestinal transplant. Every receptor here comes from a human donor who received an intestinal transplant.

The V and J genes are TRBV7-3 and TRBJ2-5, with D possibly matching TRBD2 (7 bases). Germline CDR1 SGHTA, CDR2 FQGTGA. The V gene lost 2 bases and the J gene lost 5 bases, with 12 bases spanning the gap. This CDR3 region has 14 residues. The CDR3 here is CASSLSRGGETQYF. CDR3 DNA: TGTGCCAGCAGCTTATCCAGGGGAGGGGAGACCCAGTACTTC.

This chain joins TRBV14 and TRBJ1-4, with 8 bases fitting TRBD1. Trimming removed 1 base from V and 1 base from J; junction bases left unmatched: 5. This CDR3 has 17 amino acids. Germline V lookup: CDR1 SGHDN, CDR2 FVKESK. The CDR3, as DNA: TGTGCCAGCAGCCAAGGGGACAGGTCCTTAACTAATGAAAAACTGTTTTTT. Protein: CASSQGDRSLTNEKLFF.

The chain has TRBV5-4 and TRBJ2-2; TRBD1 matches at 8 bases. Germline trimming cut 6 bases from V and 4 bases from J; bases unmatched to any gene: 11. This CDR3 is 16 amino acids long. The germline gives CDR1 SGHNT, CDR2 YYREEE (reference sequence). The CDR3 bases are TGTGCCAGCAACATTGACAGGGGATCGGGCACCGGGGAGCTGTTTTTT. Translation gives CASNIDRGSGTGELFF.

The chain has TRBV28 and TRBJ1-2; D remains ambiguous. CDR3 size: 15 residues. Germline CDR1 is MDHEN and CDR2 is SYDVKM. V was shortened by 2 bases and J by 0 bases, with 10 bases between the two germline ends. CDR3 DNA: TGTGCCAGCAGTTTAGTAGAGACAACTAACTATGGCTACACCTTC. Protein product: CASSLVETTNYGYTF.

The chain links TRBV28 to TRBJ2-3, with 10 bases that match TRBD2. CDR1 is MDHEN, CDR2 SYDVKM, per germline. After removal of 6 bases from V and 7 bases from J, the junction contained 4 bases not matched to a gene. The CDR3 spans 13 residues. Here the CDR3 DNA reads TGTGCCAGCAGGTCTAGCGGGGGAAATACGCAGTATTTT. Its protein product is CASRSSGGNTQYF. Full variable domain (outside the CDR3, taken from reference TRBV28 and TRBJ2-3): DVKVTQSSRYLVKRTGEKVFLECVQDMDHENMFWYRQDPGLGLRLIYFSYDVKMKEKGDIPEGYSVSREKKERFSLILESASTNQTSMYLCASRSSGGNTQYFGPGTRLTVL.

The rearrangement joins TRBV29-1 to TRBJ2-3; TRBD2 might be the D (5 bases). The CDR3 consists of 16 residues. Deletions cut 3 bases from V and 1 base from J, with 17 bases between. CDR1 and CDR2 (germline): SQVTM, ANQGSEA. Here the CDR3 reads CSVDGGSAGGTDTQYF. CDR3 bases: TGCAGCGTTGATGGAGGCTCCGCGGGTGGCACAGATACGCAGTATTTT.

This clone was recorded a few times. The rearrangement links TRBV4-1 to TRBJ2-7; the match to TRBD2 covers 8 bases. CDR3 length: 14 amino acids. V lost 4 bases and J lost 2; bases outside the gene matches: 4. Germline CDR1 reads MGHRA; CDR2 reads YSYEKL. This CDR3 reads CASSLPGGTYEQYF. The CDR3 nucleotides read TGCGCCAGCAGCCTCCCGGGGGGGACCTACGAGCAGTACTTC.

This chain connects TRBV2 to TRBJ2-5; 7 nucleotides match TRBD1. CDR3 length: 14 amino acids. Trimming removed 8 bases from V and 1 base from J; junction bases left unmatched: 7. From germline, CDR1 is SNHLY and CDR2 FYNNEI. The CDR3 sequence is CASLARQGQETQYF. The CDR3 DNA reads as TGTGCCAGCCTTGCCAGACAGGGCCAAGAGACCCAGTACTTC.

This clone was counted once. This chain joins TRBV4-2 and TRBJ1-3, with D possibly matching TRBD1 (6 bases). CDR1 and CDR2 from the germline V gene are LGHNA and YNFKEQ. V lost 3 bases, J lost 4 bases, and 13 bases lay in between. This CDR3 contains 15 residues. The CDR3, as DNA: TGTGCCAGCAGCCAGACAGGACTTGTGGGAAACACCATATATTTT. This translates into CASSQTGLVGNTIYF.

V usage is TRBV4-1 and J usage is TRBJ1-2, with D tentatively TRBD1 (5 bases). The CDR3 extends over 14 amino acids. Germline-derived CDR1 and CDR2 are MGHRA and YSYEKL. The ends were cut back, 2 bases at V and 3 bases at J, with 10 bases in the middle. The CDR3 region is CASSQRQGYYGYTF. The DNA for the CDR3 is TGCGCCAGCAGCCAAAGGCAGGGCTACTATGGCTACACCTTC.

CDR3 DNA sequence: TGTGCCAGCAGTTCACTCGGGGGTCAAGAGACCCAGTACTTC. It translates to CASSSLGGQETQYF. This sequence joins TRBV28 and TRBJ2-5; possible D gene TRBD2, 6 bases. The germline V and J ends were trimmed by 4 bases and 2 bases, with 11 bases remaining between them. The germline gives CDR1 MDHEN, CDR2 SYDVKM. This CDR3 comprises 14 residues.

The chain joins TRBV30 to TRBJ2-3; 10 nucleotides match TRBD2. Losses at the gene ends were 4 bases for V and 7 bases for J; bases not matched to a gene: 8. Germline CDR1 reads GTSNPN; CDR2 reads SVGIG (reference sequence). The CDR3 is 14 residues long. CDR3 loop: CAWNLASGGHTQYF. The CDR3 nucleotides are TGTGCCTGGAATCTCGCTAGCGGGGGACATACGCAGTATTTT.

The V and J genes are TRBV5-1 and TRBJ2-5; the match to TRBD1 covers 9 bases. Per the germline V gene, CDR1 is SGHRS and CDR2 is YFSETQ. After removal of 3 bases from V and 5 bases from J, the junction contained 8 bases not matched to a gene. The CDR3 has 15 residues. The CDR3 protein is CASSSPGQGLETQYF. CDR3 in DNA: TGCGCCAGCAGCTCTCCGGGACAGGGATTGGAGACCCAGTACTTC.